The sequence of this T cell receptor (beta chain) was determined in a study of blood T cell repertoires in COVID-19. About the research overall: Acute-phase and convalescent COVID-19 samples originated in the United States, Italy and Spain.

Original handling: By means of reference gene primer amplification, nucleated cell counts were estimated. Sequencing used immunoSEQ multiplex PCR; TCRdb keeps in-frame clones, though not all of them. The V and J calls and the clone size are those of that table, but D and trimming were determined from the DNA. The sample holds around 700,000 clones, 80% to 90% seen once. Material: peripheral blood. The clonotype comes from a woman aged 18-29 years with acute or convalescent COVID-19.

In DNA, the CDR3 is TGTGCCGCCAACAGGGGCTCTAACTATGGCTACACCTTC. This gives the protein CAANRGSNYGYTF. The gene calls are TRBV30 and TRBJ1-2; 7 nucleotides agree with TRBD1. After removal of 8 bases from V and 0 bases from J, the junction contained 6 bases not matched to a gene. CDR3 length equals 13 residues. Germline lookup yields CDR1 GTSNPN and CDR2 SVGIG (reference sequence).